This entry lists 5 T cell receptor beta chains sequenced from one sample in a study of blood T cell repertoires in COVID-19. Repertoires were generated with immunoSEQ multiplex PCR, while TCRdb's copy carries only in-frame clones and drops some. The table has about 210,000 clones, around 81% seen once; the top ten hold more than 8.5%. The sample comprised PBMCs or T cells enriched from blood (not recorded which). The receptors derive from a woman aged 45-59 years with acute COVID-19.

The chain uses TRBV28 and TRBJ1-5; unclear D gene. Germline CDR1 and CDR2: MDHEN and SYDVKM. CDR3 length equals 17 residues. V was shortened by 2 bases and J by 0 bases, with 14 bases between the two germline ends. The CDR3 bases are TGTGCCAGCAGTTTAAGTGGACTTTCGTATAGCAATCAGCCCCAGCATTTT. It specifies CASSLSGLSYSNQPQHF.

The chain links TRBV10-3 to TRBJ1-6; no firm D call. Germline V CDR1 and CDR2: ENHRY, SYGVKD. CDR3 size: 16 residues. Trimming took 4 bases from V and 6 from J, leaving 16 bases between them. Here the CDR3 reads CAISAGQSNSNSPLHF. In DNA, the CDR3 is TGTGCCATCAGTGCGGGTCAGAGTAATAGTAATTCACCCCTCCACTTT.

This rearrangement joins TRBV14 to TRBJ2-2; 8 bases line up with TRBD2. Per the germline V gene, CDR1 is SGHDN and CDR2 is FVKESK. The CDR3 runs 15 residues. Trimming cost V 4 bases and J 2 bases; bases outside gene matches: 3. The CDR3 DNA follows: TGTGCCAGCAGCCTGATAGCGGGAAACACCGGGGAGCTGTTTTTT. This translates into CASSLIAGNTGELFF.

About this clone itself: A much larger clone lies one base from this, so it may be a read error. The genes are TRBV11-2 and TRBJ2-7; TRBD1 matches 8 bases. This CDR3 is 14 amino acids long. The germline V gene encodes CDR1 SGHAT and CDR2 FQNNGV. Germline trimming cut 3 bases from V and 2 bases from J; bases unmatched to any gene: 3. CDR3 coding DNA: TGTGCCAGCAGCTTTACAGGGGGGACCTACGAGCAGTACTTC. Protein sequence: CASSFTGGTYEQYF.

The J gene is TRBJ1-6, the V gene TRBV6-6; no firm D call. V was trimmed by 7 bases and J by 2 bases, leaving 12 bases between them. The CDR3 contains 15 residues. Germline V gene sequence: CDR1 MNHNY, CDR2 SVGAGI (reference sequence). CDR3 nucleotides: TGTGCCAGCAATCAGCTGGAGACCTATAATTCACCCCTCCACTTT. This encodes CASNQLETYNSPLHF.